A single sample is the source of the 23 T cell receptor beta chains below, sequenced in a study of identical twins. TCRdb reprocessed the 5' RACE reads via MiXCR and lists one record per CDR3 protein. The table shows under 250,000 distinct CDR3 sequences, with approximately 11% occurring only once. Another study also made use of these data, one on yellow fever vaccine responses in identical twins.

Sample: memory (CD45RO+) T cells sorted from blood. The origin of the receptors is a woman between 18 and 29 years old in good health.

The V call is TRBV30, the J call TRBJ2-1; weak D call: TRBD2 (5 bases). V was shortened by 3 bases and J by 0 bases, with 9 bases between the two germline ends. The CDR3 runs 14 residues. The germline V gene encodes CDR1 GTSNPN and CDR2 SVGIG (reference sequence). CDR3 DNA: TGTGCCTGGAGAAGAGGGAGCTCCTACAATGAGCAGTTCTTC. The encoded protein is CAWRRGSSYNEQFF.

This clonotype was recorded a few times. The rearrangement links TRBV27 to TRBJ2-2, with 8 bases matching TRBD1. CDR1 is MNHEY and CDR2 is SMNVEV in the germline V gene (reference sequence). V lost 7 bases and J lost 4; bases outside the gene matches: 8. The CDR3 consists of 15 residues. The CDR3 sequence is CASTEGDRFTGELFF. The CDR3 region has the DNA TGTGCCAGCACTGAAGGGGACAGGTTCACCGGGGAGCTGTTTTTT.

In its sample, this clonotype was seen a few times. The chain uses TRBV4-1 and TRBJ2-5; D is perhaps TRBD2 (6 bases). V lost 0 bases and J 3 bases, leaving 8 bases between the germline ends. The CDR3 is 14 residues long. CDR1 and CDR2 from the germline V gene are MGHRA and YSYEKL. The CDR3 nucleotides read TGCGCCAGCAGCCAAGAAACTAGCAAAGAGACCCAGTACTTC. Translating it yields CASSQETSKETQYF.

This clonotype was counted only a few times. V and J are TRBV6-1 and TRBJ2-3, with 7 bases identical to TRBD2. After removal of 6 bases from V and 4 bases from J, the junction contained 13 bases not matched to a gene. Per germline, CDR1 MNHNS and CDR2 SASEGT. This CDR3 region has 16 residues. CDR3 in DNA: TGTGCCAGCAGGGACCGCTCGGCGGGAGTGGCAGATACGCAGTATTTT. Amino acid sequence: CASRDRSAGVADTQYF.

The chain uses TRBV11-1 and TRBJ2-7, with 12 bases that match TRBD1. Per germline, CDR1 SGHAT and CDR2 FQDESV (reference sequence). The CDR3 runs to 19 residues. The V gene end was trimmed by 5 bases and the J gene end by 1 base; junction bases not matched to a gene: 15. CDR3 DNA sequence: TGTGCCAGCAGCCCGCCGGGACAGGGGGCGTGGGAAGTATCCTACGAGCAGTACTTC. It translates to CASSPPGQGAWEVSYEQYF.

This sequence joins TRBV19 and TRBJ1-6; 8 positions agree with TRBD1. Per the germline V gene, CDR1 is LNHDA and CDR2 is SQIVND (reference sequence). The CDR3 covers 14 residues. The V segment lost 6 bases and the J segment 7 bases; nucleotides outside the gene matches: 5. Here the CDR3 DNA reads TGTGCCAGTAGGGTACAGGGGGACAATTCACCCCTCCACTTT. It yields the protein CASRVQGDNSPLHF. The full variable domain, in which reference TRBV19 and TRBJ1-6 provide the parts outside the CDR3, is DGGITQSPKYLFRKEGQNVTLSCEQNLNHDAMYWYRQDPGQGLRLIYYSQIVNDFQKGDIAEGYSVSREKKESFPLTVTSAQKNPTAFYLCASRVQGDNSPLHFGNGTRLTVT.

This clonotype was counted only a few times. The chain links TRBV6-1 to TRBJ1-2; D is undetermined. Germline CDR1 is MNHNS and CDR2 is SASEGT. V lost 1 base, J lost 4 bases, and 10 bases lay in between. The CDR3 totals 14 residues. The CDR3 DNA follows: TGTGCCAGCAGTGAAGTAGAATCTCGCTATGGCTACACCTTC. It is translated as CASSEVESRYGYTF.

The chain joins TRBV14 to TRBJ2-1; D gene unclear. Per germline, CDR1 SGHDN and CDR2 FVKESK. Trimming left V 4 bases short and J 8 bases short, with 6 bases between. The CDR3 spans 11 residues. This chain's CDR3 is CASSLSYEQFF. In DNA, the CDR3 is TGTGCCAGCAGCCTGTCTTATGAGCAGTTCTTC.

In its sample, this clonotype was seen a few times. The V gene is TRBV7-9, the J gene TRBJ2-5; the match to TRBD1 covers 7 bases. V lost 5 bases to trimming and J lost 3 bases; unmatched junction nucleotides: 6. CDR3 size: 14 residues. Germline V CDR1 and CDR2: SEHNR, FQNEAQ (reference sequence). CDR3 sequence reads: CASSPDRVEETQYF. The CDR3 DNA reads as TGTGCCAGCAGCCCTGACAGGGTGGAAGAGACCCAGTACTTC.

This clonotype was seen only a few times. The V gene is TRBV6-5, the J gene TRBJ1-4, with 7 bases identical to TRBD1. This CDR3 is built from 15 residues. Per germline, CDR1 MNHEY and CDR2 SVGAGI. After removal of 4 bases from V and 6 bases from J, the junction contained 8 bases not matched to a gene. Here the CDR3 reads CASSSPGTAHEKLFF. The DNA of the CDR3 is TGTGCCAGCAGTTCCCCCGGGACAGCCCATGAAAAACTGTTTTTT.

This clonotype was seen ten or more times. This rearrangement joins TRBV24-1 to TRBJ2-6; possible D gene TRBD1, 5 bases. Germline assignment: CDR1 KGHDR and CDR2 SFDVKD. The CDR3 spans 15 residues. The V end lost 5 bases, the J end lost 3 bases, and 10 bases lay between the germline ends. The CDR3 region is CATSGQFDGANVLTF. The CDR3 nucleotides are TGTGCCACCAGTGGACAGTTTGATGGGGCCAACGTCCTGACTTTC.

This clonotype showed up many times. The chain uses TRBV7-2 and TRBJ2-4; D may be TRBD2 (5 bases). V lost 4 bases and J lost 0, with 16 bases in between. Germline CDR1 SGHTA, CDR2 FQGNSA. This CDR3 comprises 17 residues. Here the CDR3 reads CASSSRTVTLAKNIQYF. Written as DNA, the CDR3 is TGTGCCAGCAGCTCGCGGACTGTAACTCTAGCCAAAAACATTCAGTACTTC.

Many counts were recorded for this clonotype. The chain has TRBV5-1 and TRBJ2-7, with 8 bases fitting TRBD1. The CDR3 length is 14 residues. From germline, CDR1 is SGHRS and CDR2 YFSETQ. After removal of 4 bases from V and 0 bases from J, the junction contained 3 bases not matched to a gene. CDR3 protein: CASSIGTGSYEQYF. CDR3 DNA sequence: TGCGCCAGCAGCATCGGGACAGGCTCCTACGAGCAGTACTTC. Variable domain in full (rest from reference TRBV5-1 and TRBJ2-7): KAGVTQTPRYLIKTRGQQVTLSCSPISGHRSVSWYQQTPGQGLQFLFEYFSETQRNKGNFPGRFSGRQFSNSRSEMNVSTLELGDSALYLCASSIGTGSYEQYFGPGTRLTVT.

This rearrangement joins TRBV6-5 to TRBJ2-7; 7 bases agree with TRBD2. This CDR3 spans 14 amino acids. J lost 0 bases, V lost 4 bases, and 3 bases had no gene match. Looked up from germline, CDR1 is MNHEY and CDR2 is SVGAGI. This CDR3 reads CASSLAGYSYEQYF. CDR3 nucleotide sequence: TGTGCCAGCAGTTTAGCGGGTTACTCCTACGAGCAGTACTTC.

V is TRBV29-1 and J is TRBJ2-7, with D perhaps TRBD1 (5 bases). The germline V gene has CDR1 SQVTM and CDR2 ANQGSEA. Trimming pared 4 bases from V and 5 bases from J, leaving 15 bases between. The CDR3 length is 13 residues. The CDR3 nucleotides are TGCAGCGTTGCAGGGTGGGCGTTCAACGAGCAGTACTTC. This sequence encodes CSVAGWAFNEQYF.

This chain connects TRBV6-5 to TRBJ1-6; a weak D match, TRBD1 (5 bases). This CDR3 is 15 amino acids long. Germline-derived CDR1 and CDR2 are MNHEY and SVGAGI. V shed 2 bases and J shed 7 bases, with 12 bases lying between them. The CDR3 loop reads CASSYGSGYNSPLHF. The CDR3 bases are TGTGCCAGCAGTTACGGGTCAGGGTACAATTCACCCCTCCACTTT.

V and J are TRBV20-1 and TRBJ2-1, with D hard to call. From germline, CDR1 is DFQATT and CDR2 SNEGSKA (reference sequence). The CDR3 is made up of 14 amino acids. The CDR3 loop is CSGLGGDSYNEQFF. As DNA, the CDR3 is TGCAGCGGGCTGGGCGGAGACTCCTACAATGAGCAGTTCTTC.

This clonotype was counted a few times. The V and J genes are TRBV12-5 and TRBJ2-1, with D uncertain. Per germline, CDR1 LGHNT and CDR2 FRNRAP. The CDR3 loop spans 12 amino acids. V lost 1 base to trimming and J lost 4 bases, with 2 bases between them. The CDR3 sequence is CASGLGYNEQFF. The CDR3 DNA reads TGTGCTAGTGGTTTGGGGTACAATGAGCAGTTCTTC. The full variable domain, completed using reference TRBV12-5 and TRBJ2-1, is DARVTQTPRHKVTEMGQEVTMRCQPILGHNTVFWYRQTMMQGLELLAYFRNRAPLDDSGMPKDRFSAEMPDATLATLKIQPSEPRDSAVYFCASGLGYNEQFFGPGTRLTVL.

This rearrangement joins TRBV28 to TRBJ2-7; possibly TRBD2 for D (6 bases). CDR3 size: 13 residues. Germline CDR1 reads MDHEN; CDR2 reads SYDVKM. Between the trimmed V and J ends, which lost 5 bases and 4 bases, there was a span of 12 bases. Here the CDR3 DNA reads TGTGCCAGCAGTGTAGCGGTTCCTTACGAGCAGTACTTC. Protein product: CASSVAVPYEQYF. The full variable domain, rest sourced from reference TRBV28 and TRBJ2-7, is DVKVTQSSRYLVKRTGEKVFLECVQDMDHENMFWYRQDPGLGLRLIYFSYDVKMKEKGDIPEGYSVSREKKERFSLILESASTNQTSMYLCASSVAVPYEQYFGPGTRLTVT.

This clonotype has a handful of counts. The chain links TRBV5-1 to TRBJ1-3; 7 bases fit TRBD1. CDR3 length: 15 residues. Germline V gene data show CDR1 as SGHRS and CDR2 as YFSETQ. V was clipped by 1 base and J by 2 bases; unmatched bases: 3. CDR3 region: CASSLTDRAGNTIYF. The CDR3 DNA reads TGCGCCAGCAGCTTGACAGACAGGGCTGGAAACACCATATATTTT.

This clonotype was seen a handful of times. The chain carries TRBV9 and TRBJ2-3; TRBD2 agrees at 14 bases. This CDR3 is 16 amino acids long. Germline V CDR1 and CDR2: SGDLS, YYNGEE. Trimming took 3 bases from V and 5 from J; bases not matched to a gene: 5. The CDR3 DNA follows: TGTGCCAGCAGCGCAGCCGGGACTAGCGGGGGAGATACGCAGTATTTT. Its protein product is CASSAAGTSGGDTQYF.

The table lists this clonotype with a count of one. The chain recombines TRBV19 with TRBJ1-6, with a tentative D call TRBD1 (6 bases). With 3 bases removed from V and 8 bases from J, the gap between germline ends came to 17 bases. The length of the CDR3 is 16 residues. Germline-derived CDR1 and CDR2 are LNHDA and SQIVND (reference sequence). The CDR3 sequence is CASSISSWGADSPLHF. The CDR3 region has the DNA TGTGCCAGTAGTATTTCCTCGTGGGGGGCTGATTCACCCCTCCACTTT.

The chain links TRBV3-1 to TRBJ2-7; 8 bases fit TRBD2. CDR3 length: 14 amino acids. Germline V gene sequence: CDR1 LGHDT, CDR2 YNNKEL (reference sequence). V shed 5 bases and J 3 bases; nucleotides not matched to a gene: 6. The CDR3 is CASSSLAGNYEQYF. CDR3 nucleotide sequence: TGTGCCAGCAGCAGTTTAGCGGGAAACTACGAGCAGTACTTC.